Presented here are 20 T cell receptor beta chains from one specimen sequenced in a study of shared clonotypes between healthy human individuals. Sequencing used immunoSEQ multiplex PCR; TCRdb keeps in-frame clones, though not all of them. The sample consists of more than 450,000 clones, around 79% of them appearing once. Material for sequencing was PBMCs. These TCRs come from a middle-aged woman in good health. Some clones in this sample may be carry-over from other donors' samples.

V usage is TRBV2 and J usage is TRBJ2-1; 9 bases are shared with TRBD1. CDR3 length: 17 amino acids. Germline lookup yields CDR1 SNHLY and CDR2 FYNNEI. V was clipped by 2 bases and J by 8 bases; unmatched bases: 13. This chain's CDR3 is CASSEWGQGAPWDEQFF. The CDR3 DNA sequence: TGTGCCAGCAGTGAATGGGGACAGGGCGCCCCTTGGGATGAGCAGTTCTTC.

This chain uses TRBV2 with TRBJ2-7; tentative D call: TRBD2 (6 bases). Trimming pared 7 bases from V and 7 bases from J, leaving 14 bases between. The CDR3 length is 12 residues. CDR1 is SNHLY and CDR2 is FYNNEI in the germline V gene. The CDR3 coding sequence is TGTGCCAGCACGGGCCTCGGGGGAGAGCAGTACTTC. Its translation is CASTGLGGEQYF.

The CDR3: CASRTGGNEKLFF. The CDR3 nucleotides are TGTGCCAGCAGGACAGGGGGTAATGAAAAACTGTTTTTT. The rearrangement uses TRBV28 and TRBJ1-4; 9 positions agree with TRBD1. Trimming removed 6 bases from V and 4 bases from J; junction bases left unmatched: 0. The CDR3 runs 13 residues. In germline, CDR1 is MDHEN, CDR2 SYDVKM. Variable domain in full (rest from reference TRBV28 and TRBJ1-4): DVKVTQSSRYLVKRTGEKVFLECVQDMDHENMFWYRQDPGLGLRLIYFSYDVKMKEKGDIPEGYSVSREKKERFSLILESASTNQTSMYLCASRTGGNEKLFFGSGTQLSVL.

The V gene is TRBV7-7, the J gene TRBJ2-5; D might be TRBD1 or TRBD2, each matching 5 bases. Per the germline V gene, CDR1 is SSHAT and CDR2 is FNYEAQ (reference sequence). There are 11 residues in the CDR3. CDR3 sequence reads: CAKGREETQYF. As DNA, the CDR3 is TGTGCAAAAGGCAGGGAGGAGACCCAGTACTTC.

The CDR3 loop reads CASSQDPGFTDTQYF. The CDR3 DNA is TGCGCCAGCAGCCAAGATCCCGGGTTCACAGATACGCAGTATTTT. The rearrangement joins TRBV4-1 to TRBJ2-3; D unclear. Between the trimmed V and J ends, which lost 0 bases and 2 bases, there was a span of 9 bases. CDR3 length: 15 amino acids. Looked up from germline, CDR1 is MGHRA and CDR2 is YSYEKL.

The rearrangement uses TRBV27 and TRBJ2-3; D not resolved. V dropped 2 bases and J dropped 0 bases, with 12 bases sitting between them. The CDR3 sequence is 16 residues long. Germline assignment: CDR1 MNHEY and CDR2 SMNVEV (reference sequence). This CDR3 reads CASSLQAATSTDTQYF. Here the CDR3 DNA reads TGTGCCAGCAGTTTACAGGCAGCCACTAGCACAGATACGCAGTATTTT.

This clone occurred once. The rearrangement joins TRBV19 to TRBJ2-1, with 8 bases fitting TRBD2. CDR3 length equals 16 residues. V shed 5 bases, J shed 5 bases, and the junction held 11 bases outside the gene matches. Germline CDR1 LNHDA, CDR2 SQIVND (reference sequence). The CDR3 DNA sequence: TGTGCCAGTAGTGTTGGGGGCGGGAGGTGGAACAATGAGCAGTTCTTC. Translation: CASSVGGGRWNNEQFF.

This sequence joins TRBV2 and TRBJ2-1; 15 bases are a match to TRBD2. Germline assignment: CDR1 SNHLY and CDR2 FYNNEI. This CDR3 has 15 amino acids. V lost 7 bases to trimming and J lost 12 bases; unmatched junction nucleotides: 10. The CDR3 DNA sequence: TGTGCCAGCACCCCAGAAGGACTAGCGGGAGGGCGGCAGTTCTTC. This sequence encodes CASTPEGLAGGRQFF. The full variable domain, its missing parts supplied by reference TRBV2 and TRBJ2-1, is EPEVTQTPSHQVTQMGQEVILRCVPISNHLYFYWYRQILGQKVEFLVSFYNNEISEKSEIFDDQFSVERPDGSNFTLKIRSTKLEDSAMYFCASTPEGLAGGRQFFGPGTRLTVL.

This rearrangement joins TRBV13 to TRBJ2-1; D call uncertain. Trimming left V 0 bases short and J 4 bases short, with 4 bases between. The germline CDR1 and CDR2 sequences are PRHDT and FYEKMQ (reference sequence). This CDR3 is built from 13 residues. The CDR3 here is CASSLGEYNEQFF. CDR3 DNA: TGTGCCAGCAGCTTAGGGGAATACAATGAGCAGTTCTTC.

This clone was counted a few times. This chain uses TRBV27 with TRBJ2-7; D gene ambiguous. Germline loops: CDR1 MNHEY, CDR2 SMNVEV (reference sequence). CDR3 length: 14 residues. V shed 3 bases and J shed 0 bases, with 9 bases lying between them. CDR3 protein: CASSFSRNSYEQYF. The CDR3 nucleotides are TGTGCCAGCAGTTTTTCGAGAAACTCCTACGAGCAGTACTTC.

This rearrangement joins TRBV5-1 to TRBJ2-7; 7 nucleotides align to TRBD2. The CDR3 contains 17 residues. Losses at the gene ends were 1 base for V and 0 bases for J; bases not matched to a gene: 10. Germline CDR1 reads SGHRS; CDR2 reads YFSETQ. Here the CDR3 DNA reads TGCGCCAGCAGCTTGACCGACTTAGCGGGTTACTCCTACGAGCAGTACTTC. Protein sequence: CASSLTDLAGYSYEQYF. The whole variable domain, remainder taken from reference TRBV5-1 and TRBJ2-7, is KAGVTQTPRYLIKTRGQQVTLSCSPISGHRSVSWYQQTPGQGLQFLFEYFSETQRNKGNFPGRFSGRQFSNSRSEMNVSTLELGDSALYLCASSLTDLAGYSYEQYFGPGTRLTVT.

CDR3 amino acids: CASRAIYRGTNYGYTF. In nucleotides, the CDR3 is TGCGCCAGCAGGGCGATATACAGGGGAACTAACTATGGCTACACCTTC. The genes are TRBV5-1 and TRBJ1-2; 7 positions match TRBD1. CDR1 SGHRS and CDR2 YFSETQ come from the germline V gene. CDR3 size: 16 residues. V gave up 5 bases and J gave up 0 bases; unmatched junction bases: 10.

CDR3 sequence (DNA): TGTGCCAGCAGTTTATTGAGACAGGGTGGTGAAAAACTGTTTTTT. It codes for CASSLLRQGGEKLFF. The chain carries TRBV27 and TRBJ1-4, with 7 nucleotides matching TRBD1. Trimming removed 1 base from V and 7 bases from J; junction bases left unmatched: 6. Germline lookup yields CDR1 MNHEY and CDR2 SMNVEV (reference sequence). This CDR3 has 15 residues.

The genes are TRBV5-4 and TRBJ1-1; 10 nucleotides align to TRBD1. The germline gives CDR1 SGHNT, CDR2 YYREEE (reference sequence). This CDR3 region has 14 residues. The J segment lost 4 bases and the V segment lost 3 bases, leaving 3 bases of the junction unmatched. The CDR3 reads CASSWTGGTTEAFF. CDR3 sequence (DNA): TGTGCCAGCAGCTGGACAGGGGGTACCACTGAAGCTTTCTTT.

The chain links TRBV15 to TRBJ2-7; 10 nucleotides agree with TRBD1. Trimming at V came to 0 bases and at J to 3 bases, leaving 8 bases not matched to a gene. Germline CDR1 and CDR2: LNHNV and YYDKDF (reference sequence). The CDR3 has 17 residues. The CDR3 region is CATSREHPGTGDYEQYF. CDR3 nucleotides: TGTGCCACCAGCAGAGAACACCCCGGGACAGGGGACTACGAGCAGTACTTC.

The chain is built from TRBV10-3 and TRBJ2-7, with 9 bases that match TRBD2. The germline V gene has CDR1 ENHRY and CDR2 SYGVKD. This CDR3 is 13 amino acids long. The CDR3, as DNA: TGTGCTCAAGGGGCGGGAGGGCCGTACGAGCAGTACTTC. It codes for CAQGAGGPYEQYF.

CDR3 in amino acids: CASSQSMAGVGLNEQFF. CDR3 bases: TGTGCCAGCAGCCAATCGATGGCAGGGGTAGGACTCAATGAGCAGTTCTTC. The chain employs TRBV16 and TRBJ2-1; possible D gene TRBD1, 6 bases. Trimming took 0 bases from V and 6 from J, leaving 18 bases between them. The CDR3 contains 17 residues. CDR1 and CDR2 (germline): KGHSY, FQNENV.

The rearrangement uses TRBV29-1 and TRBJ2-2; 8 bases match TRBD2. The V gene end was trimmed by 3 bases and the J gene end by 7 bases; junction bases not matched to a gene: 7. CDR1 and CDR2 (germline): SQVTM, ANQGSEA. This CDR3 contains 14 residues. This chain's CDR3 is CSVEGREGGGELFF. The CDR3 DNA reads TGCAGCGTTGAGGGTCGGGAGGGGGGCGGGGAGCTGTTTTTT.

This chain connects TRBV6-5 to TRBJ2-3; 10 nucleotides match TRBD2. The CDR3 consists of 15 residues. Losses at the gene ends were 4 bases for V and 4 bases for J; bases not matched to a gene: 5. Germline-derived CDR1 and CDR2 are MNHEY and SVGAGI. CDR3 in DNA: TGTGCCAGCAGTTCCGCTAGCGGGAGATCAGATACGCAGTATTTT. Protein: CASSSASGRSDTQYF.

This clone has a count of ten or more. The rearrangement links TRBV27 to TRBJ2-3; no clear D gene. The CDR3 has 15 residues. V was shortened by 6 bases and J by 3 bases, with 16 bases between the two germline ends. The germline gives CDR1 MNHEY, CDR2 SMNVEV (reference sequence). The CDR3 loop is CASRPNMRSTDTQYF. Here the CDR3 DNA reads TGTGCCAGCAGACCAAACATGAGGAGTACAGATACGCAGTATTTT.